This T cell receptor beta chain was found in a study of T and B cells in COVID-19 patients. By frequency in the sample, this clonotype is medium-sized (0.01 to 0.1%). The V gene lost 4 bases and the J gene lost 7 bases, with 7 bases spanning the gap. CDR1 and CDR2 (germline): SQVTM, ANQGSEA. CDR3 length: 10 residues. Multiplex PCR with BIOMED2 TRB-A/B primer pools amplified TRB rearrangements. One entry per CDR3 protein, called by TCRdb with MiXCR from the multiplex PCR reads. Among more than 3,000 distinct CDR3 sequences listed, around a fifth were seen once. From blood, about 240-550 ng of genomic DNA served as TRB template.

The sequenced sample consisted of blood. The clonotype was recovered from a human donor with active COVID-19. The chain links TRBV29-1 to TRBJ1-2; D is unclear. CDR3 nucleotides: TGCAGCGTTGGATCAGGTGGCTACACCTTC. It encodes CSVGSGGYTF.